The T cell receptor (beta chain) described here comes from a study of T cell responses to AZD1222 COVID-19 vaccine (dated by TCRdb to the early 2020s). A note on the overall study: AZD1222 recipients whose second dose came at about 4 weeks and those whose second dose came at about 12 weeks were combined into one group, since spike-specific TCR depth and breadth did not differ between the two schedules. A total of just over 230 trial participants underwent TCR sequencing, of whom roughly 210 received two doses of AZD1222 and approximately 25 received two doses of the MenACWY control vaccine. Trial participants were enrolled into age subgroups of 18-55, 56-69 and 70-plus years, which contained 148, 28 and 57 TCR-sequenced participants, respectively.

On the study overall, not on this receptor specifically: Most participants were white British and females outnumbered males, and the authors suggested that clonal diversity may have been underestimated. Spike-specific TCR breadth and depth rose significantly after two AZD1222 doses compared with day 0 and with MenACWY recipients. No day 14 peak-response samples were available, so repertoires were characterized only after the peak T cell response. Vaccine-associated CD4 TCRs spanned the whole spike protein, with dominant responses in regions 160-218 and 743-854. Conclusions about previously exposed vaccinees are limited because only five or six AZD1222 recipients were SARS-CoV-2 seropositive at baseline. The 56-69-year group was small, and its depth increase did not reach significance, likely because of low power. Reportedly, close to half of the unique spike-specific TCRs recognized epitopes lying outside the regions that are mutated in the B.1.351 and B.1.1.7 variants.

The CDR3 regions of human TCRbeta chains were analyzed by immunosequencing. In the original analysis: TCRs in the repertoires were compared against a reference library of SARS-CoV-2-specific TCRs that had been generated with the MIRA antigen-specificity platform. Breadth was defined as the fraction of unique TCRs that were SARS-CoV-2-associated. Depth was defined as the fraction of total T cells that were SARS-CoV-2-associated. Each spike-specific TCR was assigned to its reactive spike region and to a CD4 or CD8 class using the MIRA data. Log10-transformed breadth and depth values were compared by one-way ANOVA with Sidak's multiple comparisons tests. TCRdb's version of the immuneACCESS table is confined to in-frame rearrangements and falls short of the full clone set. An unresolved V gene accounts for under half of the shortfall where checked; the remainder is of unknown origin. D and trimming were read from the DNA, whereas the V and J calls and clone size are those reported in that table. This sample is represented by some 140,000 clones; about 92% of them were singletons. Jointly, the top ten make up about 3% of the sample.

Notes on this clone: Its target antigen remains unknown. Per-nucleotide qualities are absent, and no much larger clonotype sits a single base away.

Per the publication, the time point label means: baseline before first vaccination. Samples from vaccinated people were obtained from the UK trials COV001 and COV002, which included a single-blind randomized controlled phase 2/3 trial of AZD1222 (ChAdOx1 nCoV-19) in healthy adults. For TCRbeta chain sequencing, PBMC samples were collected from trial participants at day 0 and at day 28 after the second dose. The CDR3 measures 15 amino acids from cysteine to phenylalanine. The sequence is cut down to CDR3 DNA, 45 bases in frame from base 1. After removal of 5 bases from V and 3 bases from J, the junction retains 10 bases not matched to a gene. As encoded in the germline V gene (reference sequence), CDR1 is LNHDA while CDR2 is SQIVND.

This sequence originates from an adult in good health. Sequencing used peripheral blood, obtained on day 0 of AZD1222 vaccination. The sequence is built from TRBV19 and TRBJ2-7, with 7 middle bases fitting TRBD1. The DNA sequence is TGTGCCAGTAGTCCGACAGGGAGAGGCGACTACGAGCAGTACTTC. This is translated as CASSPTGRGDYEQYF.